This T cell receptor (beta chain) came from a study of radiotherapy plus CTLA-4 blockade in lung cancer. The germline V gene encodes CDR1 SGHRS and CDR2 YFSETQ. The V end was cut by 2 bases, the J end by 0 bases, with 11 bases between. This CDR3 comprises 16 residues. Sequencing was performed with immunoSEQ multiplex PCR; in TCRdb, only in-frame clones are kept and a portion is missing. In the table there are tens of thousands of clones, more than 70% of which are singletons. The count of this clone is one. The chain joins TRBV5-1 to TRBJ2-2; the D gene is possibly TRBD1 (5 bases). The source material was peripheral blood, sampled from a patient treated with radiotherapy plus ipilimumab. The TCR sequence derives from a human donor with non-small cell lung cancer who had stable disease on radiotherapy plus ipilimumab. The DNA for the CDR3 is TGCGCCAGCAGCTTAGATACAGGTTCGAACACCGGGGAGCTGTTTTTT. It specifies CASSLDTGSNTGELFF.